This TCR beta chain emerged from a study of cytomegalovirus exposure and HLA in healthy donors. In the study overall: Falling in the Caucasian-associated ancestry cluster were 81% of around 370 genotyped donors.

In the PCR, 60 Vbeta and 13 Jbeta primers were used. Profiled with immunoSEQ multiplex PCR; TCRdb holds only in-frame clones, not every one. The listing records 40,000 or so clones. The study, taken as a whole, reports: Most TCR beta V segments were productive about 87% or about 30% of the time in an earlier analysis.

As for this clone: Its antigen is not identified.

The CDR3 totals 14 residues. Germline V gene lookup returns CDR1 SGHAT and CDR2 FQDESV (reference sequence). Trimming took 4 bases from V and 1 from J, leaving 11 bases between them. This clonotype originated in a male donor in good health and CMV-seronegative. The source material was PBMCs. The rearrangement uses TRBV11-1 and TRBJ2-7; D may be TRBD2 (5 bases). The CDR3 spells CASSSDRGSYEQYF. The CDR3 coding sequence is TGTGCCAGCAGCTCAGACCGGGGTTCCTACGAGCAGTACTTC.